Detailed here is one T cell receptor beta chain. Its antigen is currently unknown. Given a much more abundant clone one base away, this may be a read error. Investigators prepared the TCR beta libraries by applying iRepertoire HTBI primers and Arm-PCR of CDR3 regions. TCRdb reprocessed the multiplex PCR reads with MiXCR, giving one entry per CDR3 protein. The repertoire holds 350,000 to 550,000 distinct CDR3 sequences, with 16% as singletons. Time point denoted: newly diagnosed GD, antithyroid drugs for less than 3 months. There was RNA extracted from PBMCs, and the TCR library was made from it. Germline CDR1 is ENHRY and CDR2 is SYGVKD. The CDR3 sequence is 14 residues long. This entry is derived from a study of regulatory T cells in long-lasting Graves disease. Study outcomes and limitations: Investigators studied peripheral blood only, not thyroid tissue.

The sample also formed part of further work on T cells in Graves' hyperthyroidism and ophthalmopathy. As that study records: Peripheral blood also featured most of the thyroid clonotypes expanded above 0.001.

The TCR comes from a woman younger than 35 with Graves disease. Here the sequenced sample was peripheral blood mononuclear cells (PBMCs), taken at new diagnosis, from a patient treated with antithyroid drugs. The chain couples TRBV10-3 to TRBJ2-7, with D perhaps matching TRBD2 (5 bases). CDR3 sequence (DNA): TGTGCCATCAGTAAGTCGTGGGAGTCCTACGAGCAGTACTTC. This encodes CAISKSWESYEQYF.